This is a list of T cell receptor beta chains from one sample in a study of T cells expressing NK-cell markers. TCRdb reanalyzed the 5' RACE reads, giving one entry per CDR3 protein sequence and no DNA. This sample contains just under 150,000 distinct CDR3 sequences. The source material was blood T cells: a sorted CD56 or NKG2C T cell subset, CD4+ or CD8+ T cells, or bulk PBMC T cells (not recorded which). All receptors derive from a man between 18 and 29 years old in good health. Both conserved end residues are part of each CDR3. Each record gives: V gene, J gene, CDR3 protein.

v_call: TRBV24-1; j_call: TRBJ1-5; cdr3_aa: CATSDFGQGDQPQHF
v_call: TRBV29-1; j_call: TRBJ2-1; cdr3_aa: CSVEGPREAGAWNEQFF
v_call: TRBV29-1; j_call: TRBJ2-7; cdr3_aa: CSVADLTRPYEQYF
v_call: TRBV2; j_call: TRBJ2-7; cdr3_aa: CASTTDTASYEQYF
v_call: TRBV11-2; j_call: TRBJ2-1; cdr3_aa: CASSPTSGDNNEQFF
v_call: TRBV20-1; j_call: TRBJ2-3; cdr3_aa: CSAKGTGAEEDTQYF
v_call: TRBV7-2; j_call: TRBJ2-7; cdr3_aa: CASSWGLAGGYEQYF
v_call: TRBV14; j_call: TRBJ2-3; cdr3_aa: CASSHAGSTDTQYF
v_call: TRBV14; j_call: TRBJ2-2; cdr3_aa: CASTPSGMNTGELFF
v_call: TRBV7-2; j_call: TRBJ2-2; cdr3_aa: CASSLLSSGIKTGELFF
v_call: TRBV19; j_call: TRBJ2-1; cdr3_aa: CASSWTSGSGYNEQFF
v_call: TRBV20-1; j_call: TRBJ2-2; cdr3_aa: CSAREMEGANTGELFF
v_call: TRBV5-5; j_call: TRBJ1-5; cdr3_aa: CASSPSDRAWQPQHF
v_call: TRBV30; j_call: TRBJ1-2; cdr3_aa: CAWSVGLQPNYGYTF
v_call: TRBV3-1; j_call: TRBJ2-3; cdr3_aa: CASSQVHFSDTQYF
v_call: TRBV5-4; j_call: TRBJ2-7; cdr3_aa: CASSLVPSGASYEQYF
v_call: TRBV11-2; j_call: TRBJ2-1; cdr3_aa: CASSQTSGSFYEQFF
v_call: TRBV29-1; j_call: TRBJ2-7; cdr3_aa: CSVSRDTTYEQYF
v_call: TRBV30; j_call: TRBJ2-2; cdr3_aa: CAWSLTANTGELFF
v_call: TRBV20-1; j_call: TRBJ2-3; cdr3_aa: CSARGLASAETTDTQYF
v_call: TRBV18; j_call: TRBJ2-1; cdr3_aa: CASSPPEGSYNEQFF
v_call: TRBV24-1; j_call: TRBJ2-1; cdr3_aa: CATSDWDSVGSNEQFF
v_call: TRBV29-1; j_call: TRBJ2-2; cdr3_aa: CSARDSNTGELFF
v_call: TRBV24-1; j_call: TRBJ2-3; cdr3_aa: CATSEDVTTFLTDTQYF
v_call: TRBV2; j_call: TRBJ2-1; cdr3_aa: CASSEGAGPSYNEQFF
v_call: TRBV2; j_call: TRBJ2-6; cdr3_aa: CASSTSSGANVLTF
v_call: TRBV2; j_call: TRBJ2-3; cdr3_aa: CASKYEDTQYF
v_call: TRBV29-1; j_call: TRBJ2-2; cdr3_aa: CSARQGTGELFF
v_call: TRBV14; j_call: TRBJ2-5; cdr3_aa: CASSQETGSQTQYF
v_call: TRBV7-8; j_call: TRBJ2-1; cdr3_aa: CASSLTSGRGDEQFF
v_call: TRBV29-1; j_call: TRBJ2-1; cdr3_aa: CSVLGLAGGFYNEQFF
v_call: TRBV11-2; j_call: TRBJ2-3; cdr3_aa: CASGTTARTDTQYF
v_call: TRBV27; j_call: TRBJ2-7; cdr3_aa: CASKPVSSYEQYF
v_call: TRBV4-2; j_call: TRBJ1-1; cdr3_aa: CASSPNTGNTEAFF
v_call: TRBV4-2; j_call: TRBJ2-1; cdr3_aa: CASSQDSQIYQGNEQFF
v_call: TRBV5-1; j_call: TRBJ1-5; cdr3_aa: CASSPTAASNQPQHF
v_call: TRBV19; j_call: TRBJ2-5; cdr3_aa: CASSFRTEKETQYF
v_call: TRBV6-5; j_call: TRBJ2-7; cdr3_aa: CASRKSGAEQYF
v_call: TRBV6-1; j_call: TRBJ1-5; cdr3_aa: CASSEIVENQPQHF
v_call: TRBV9; j_call: TRBJ2-3; cdr3_aa: CASIMGLAGGTTDTQYF
v_call: TRBV4-1; j_call: TRBJ2-1; cdr3_aa: CASSQERTSTIYNEQFF
v_call: TRBV29-1; j_call: TRBJ2-1; cdr3_aa: CSVVDPANPSYNEQFF
v_call: TRBV5-1; j_call: TRBJ2-1; cdr3_aa: CASSPLVGTSGNNEQFF
v_call: TRBV30; j_call: TRBJ1-1; cdr3_aa: CAWKTGPEAFF
v_call: TRBV5-5; j_call: TRBJ2-7; cdr3_aa: CASSLLVPDTYEQYF
v_call: TRBV12-3/TRBV12-4; j_call: TRBJ2-3; cdr3_aa: CASSTGISGTDTQYF
v_call: TRBV7-6; j_call: TRBJ2-1; cdr3_aa: CASSPTLSYNEQFF
v_call: TRBV10-3; j_call: TRBJ2-1; cdr3_aa: CAISDSGTPKRNEQFF
v_call: TRBV15; j_call: TRBJ2-5; cdr3_aa: CATSRVGGGETQYF
v_call: TRBV14; j_call: TRBJ2-5; cdr3_aa: CASSQGVLETQYF
v_call: TRBV30; j_call: TRBJ2-1; cdr3_aa: CAWIQGGNGDEQFF
v_call: TRBV24-1; j_call: TRBJ2-1; cdr3_aa: CATSDLPFTSGTNNEQFF
v_call: TRBV7-2; j_call: TRBJ2-1; cdr3_aa: CASSLGLASSYNEQFF
v_call: TRBV10-2; j_call: TRBJ2-6; cdr3_aa: CATTIGSGANVLTF
v_call: TRBV12-3/TRBV12-4; j_call: TRBJ1-1; cdr3_aa: CASSLFGENTEAFF
v_call: TRBV9; j_call: TRBJ2-2; cdr3_aa: CASSGTGANTGELFF
v_call: TRBV19; j_call: TRBJ1-2; cdr3_aa: CASSWDAFSYTF
v_call: TRBV7-9; j_call: TRBJ2-1; cdr3_aa: CASSPAGPGEQFF
v_call: TRBV6-1; j_call: TRBJ2-2; cdr3_aa: CASGLGGAAGELFF